A selection of T cell receptor beta chains follows, all from one sample in a study of blood T cell repertoires in COVID-19. Profiled with immunoSEQ multiplex PCR; TCRdb holds only in-frame clones, not every one. This table has approximately 310,000 clones, roughly 89% appearing once. Sequenced input: PBMCs or T cells enriched from blood (not recorded which). The source is a man in his 60s who had recovered from COVID-19. Both conserved end residues are part of each CDR3. D genes are given only for firm matches. Some rows mark clone size as missing; the rest say once, few, many or name a class of expanded clone.

J gene	clone size	D gene	V gene	CDR3 DNA	CDR3 protein
TRBJ1-1	once	NA	TRBV5-4	TGTGCCAGCAGCGCTGCCACTTACACTGAAGCTTTCTTT	CASSAATYTEAFF
TRBJ1-2	NA	TRBD1	TRBV28	TGTGCCAGCAGTTTAGGTTTAGGGGGCATAGCCTATGGCTACACCTTC	CASSLGLGGIAYGYTF
TRBJ1-2	NA	TRBD1	TRBV3-1/TRBV3-2	TGTGCCAGCAGCCAAGCGGGACAGCAATATGGCTACACCTTC	CASSQAGQQYGYTF
TRBJ1-2	once	TRBD1	TRBV14	TGTGCCAGCAGTTTCACCGGGACAGGGTTACACTATGGCTACACCTTC	CASSFTGTGLHYGYTF
TRBJ2-1	once	TRBD2	TRBV15	TGTGCCACCAGCAGAGGGTCCGGGACTAGCGGGTCGAATGAGCAGTTCTTC	CATSRGSGTSGSNEQFF
TRBJ1-2	few	TRBD1	TRBV5-1	TGCGCCAGCAGCTACTCCGGGACAGGGGGCTATGGCTACACCTTC	CASSYSGTGGYGYTF
TRBJ2-2	NA	NA	TRBV5-1	TGCGCCAGCACCCCGTACGAGTCCACCGGGGAGCTGTTTTTT	CASTPYESTGELFF
TRBJ2-3	NA	NA	TRBV19	TGTGTGGGAGGTCCTCGAACCAGCACAGATACGCAGTATTTT	CVGGPRTSTDTQYF
TRBJ2-3	NA	TRBD2	TRBV28	TGTGCCAGCACCATATTTCTGGCGGGAGGAGGGAGCGGCACAGATACGCAGTATTTT	CASTIFLAGGGSGTDTQYF
TRBJ2-1	NA	TRBD1	TRBV5-1	TGCGCCAGCACCGATCCAGGGGGCTACAATGAGCAGTTCTTC	CASTDPGGYNEQFF
TRBJ1-4	NA	TRBD1	TRBV29-1	TGCAGCGTCAGGGACAGGGGCTATGCAACTAATGAAAAACTGTTTTTT	CSVRDRGYATNEKLFF
TRBJ2-7	once	NA	TRBV10-3	TGTGCCATCAGTGGAGGGCGCGGTGAGCAGTACTTC	CAISGGRGEQYF
TRBJ2-7	NA	NA	TRBV6-5	TGTGCCAGCAGTTACTCTGCAGGAGGCTACGAGCAGTACTTC	CASSYSAGGYEQYF
TRBJ2-1	NA	NA	TRBV12-2	TGTGCAAGTCGTATTAAGCGGGATCGTTATGAGCAGTTCTTC	CASRIKRDRYEQFF
TRBJ2-7	NA	TRBD1	TRBV5-1	TGCGCCAGCAGCTTGGGAGGAACAGGGGCCTACGAGCAGTACTTC	CASSLGGTGAYEQYF
TRBJ1-5	NA	NA	TRBV6-2/TRBV6-3	TGTGCCAGCAGCGACTACTCCGATCAGCCCCAGCATTTT	CASSDYSDQPQHF
TRBJ2-3	NA	TRBD2	TRBV9	TGTGCCAGCGCACGGAGGGAGGGAGGCACAGATACGCAGTATTTT	CASARREGGTDTQYF
TRBJ2-3	NA	NA	TRBV9	TGTGCCAGCGGAGGGGGCCGCACAGATACGCAGTATTTT	CASGGGRTDTQYF
TRBJ1-3	NA	NA	TRBV19	TGTGCCAGTAGACTCCAGGGGACGGCGGTGGGAAACACCATATATTTT	CASRLQGTAVGNTIYF
TRBJ1-3	NA	NA	TRBV6-5	TGTGCCAGCAGTTACTCGACGGGGAGCTCTGGAAACACCATATATTTT	CASSYSTGSSGNTIYF
TRBJ2-3	NA	TRBD1	TRBV10-3	TGTGCCATCAGTGAGTCCTCAGGGGGAATCACAGATACGCAGTATTTT	CAISESSGGITDTQYF
TRBJ2-2	NA	TRBD2	TRBV11-2	TGTGCCAGCAGCTTAGACGGCTTTCTAGCGGCCCGAGGGTATACCGGGGAGCTGTTTTTT	CASSLDGFLAARGYTGELFF
TRBJ2-2	NA	TRBD1	TRBV24-1	TGTGCCACTAGAGAACACAGGGGGGAAAGGGCCGGGGAGCTGTTTTTT	CATREHRGERAGELFF
TRBJ1-6	NA	TRBD1	TRBV9	TGTGCCAGCAGCTCAGGGGGCACCTATAATTCACCCCTCCACTTT	CASSSGGTYNSPLHF
TRBJ1-4	NA	TRBD1	TRBV5-1	TGCGCCAGCAAAATGCGGACAGGGATAAATGAAAAACTGTTTTTT	CASKMRTGINEKLFF
TRBJ2-5	NA	TRBD2	TRBV13	TGTGCCAGCAGCTTGGGAGGGCCGCAAGAGACCCAGTACTTC	CASSLGGPQETQYF
TRBJ1-1	NA	NA	TRBV2	TGTGCCAGCAAAAGGACAGACACTGAAGCTTTCTTT	CASKRTDTEAFF
TRBJ2-1	NA	TRBD2	TRBV19	TGTGCCAGTATGAACCCCTCCGGCGGGAGGGCCTACAATGAGCAGTTCTTC	CASMNPSGGRAYNEQFF
TRBJ2-6	NA	TRBD1	TRBV18	TGTGCCAGCTCACCACCTGGACAGGGGTTTGGGGCCAACGTCCTGACTTTC	CASSPPGQGFGANVLTF
TRBJ1-1	NA	TRBD1	TRBV28	TGTGCCAGCCATGACAACAGGGGGCTTACTGAAGCTTTCTTT	CASHDNRGLTEAFF
TRBJ1-5	NA	NA	TRBV19	TGTGCCAGTAGTATCCAGGGCGGTCAGCCCCAGCATTTT	CASSIQGGQPQHF
TRBJ1-1	NA	TRBD1	TRBV18	TGTGCCAGCGCGGGACAGGTGAACACTGAAGCTTTCTTT	CASAGQVNTEAFF
TRBJ1-2	NA	NA	TRBV6-1	TGTGCCAGCAGTGAAGGGGGGACAAATGTTGACTATGGCTACACCTTC	CASSEGGTNVDYGYTF
TRBJ1-6	NA	TRBD1	TRBV6-6	TGTGCCAGCAGTCCCACAGGGGTATCACCCCTCCACTTT	CASSPTGVSPLHF
TRBJ1-2	NA	NA	TRBV10-2	TGCGCCAGCAGTGAGTCTACGGCTAACTATGGCTACACCTTC	CASSESTANYGYTF
TRBJ1-3	NA	TRBD1	TRBV7-2	TGTGCCAGCAGCTATCAATCCGGGACAGGGGGAAACACCATATATTTT	CASSYQSGTGGNTIYF
TRBJ1-5	NA	NA	TRBV4-1	TGCGCCAGCAACCGGTTTCATCCCGCGGGATATAGCAATCAGCCCCAGCATTTT	CASNRFHPAGYSNQPQHF
TRBJ2-1	NA	TRBD2	TRBV5-6	TGTGCCAGCAGCTTTGGTCGCGGGAGGGATACTGAGCAGTTCTTC	CASSFGRGRDTEQFF
TRBJ2-7	NA	TRBD2	TRBV7-2	TGTGCCAGCAGCGTAGCGGGAGGAAAATCCTACGAGCAGTACTTC	CASSVAGGKSYEQYF
TRBJ1-3	NA	NA	TRBV7-9	TGTGCCAGCAGCTTAGGGACACCGAGCTCTGGAAACACCATATATTTT	CASSLGTPSSGNTIYF
TRBJ2-3	NA	NA	TRBV28	TGTGCCAGCATGGGGGGAGGAGATACGCAGTATTTT	CASMGGGDTQYF
TRBJ2-7	NA	TRBD2	TRBV13	TGTGCCAGCAGCCTAGCGGGAGGCCTTCCCTACGAGCAGTACTTC	CASSLAGGLPYEQYF
TRBJ2-5	NA	NA	TRBV13	TGTGCCAGCAGCCTTTTCCAAGAGACCCAGTACTTC	CASSLFQETQYF
TRBJ2-7	NA	TRBD2	TRBV5-1	TGCGCCAGCAGCTTACTAGCGGGAGTATCAGGGTCCTACGAGCAGTACTTC	CASSLLAGVSGSYEQYF
TRBJ1-6	once	TRBD1	TRBV10-3	TGTGCCATCGGTAGTCAGGGGGATTCACCCCTCCACTTT	CAIGSQGDSPLHF
TRBJ2-3	once	NA	TRBV12-2	TGTGCAAGTCGCTTCAAAGCGGGGCGCACAGATACGCAGTATTTT	CASRFKAGRTDTQYF
TRBJ2-3	once	TRBD2	TRBV30	TGTGCCTGGAGTCCCGGACTAGCGGGAGGAGGTGCGCAGTATTTT	CAWSPGLAGGGAQYF
TRBJ1-6	NA	NA	TRBV15	TGTGCCACCAGCAGAGGTTACAGCTCCTATAATTCACCCCTCCACTTT	CATSRGYSSYNSPLHF
TRBJ1-2	NA	NA	TRBV10-1	TGCGCCAGCTGCCGACAGGTTATATTCGTGGCCTTC	CASCRQVIFVAF
TRBJ1-1	once	TRBD1	TRBV9	TGTGCCAGCAGCGGAAAAGGACAGGTGAACACTGAAGCTTTCTTT	CASSGKGQVNTEAFF
TRBJ1-1	NA	NA	TRBV5-1	TGCGCCAGCAGCTTGGAAGGCGGAGTGAACACTGAAGCTTTCTTT	CASSLEGGVNTEAFF
TRBJ2-3	once	TRBD2	TRBV5-1	TGCGCCAGCAGCTTGGGACTAGCGGGCGACGATACGCAGTATTTT	CASSLGLAGDDTQYF
TRBJ1-6	NA	NA	TRBV28	TGTGCCAGCAGTTTCTGGCAGGGGTCCTATAATTCACCCCTCCACTTT	CASSFWQGSYNSPLHF